This T cell receptor (beta chain) was captured by sequencing in a study of blood T cell repertoires in COVID-19. Clones were sequenced by immunoSEQ multiplex PCR, and TCRdb holds only the in-frame ones, with some missing. The table records 250,000 to 300,000 clones, approximately 90% of them present only once. This study enrolled people aged about 18 to 100 from around 26 US geographic areas. The CDR3 length is 15 residues. With 5 bases removed from V and 0 bases from J, the gap between germline ends came to 11 bases. Germline CDR1 is SGHTA and CDR2 is FQGTGA. Sequenced input: PBMCs or T cells enriched from blood (not recorded which). This receptor was obtained from a man in his forties who had recovered from COVID-19. This chain joins TRBV7-3 and TRBJ2-1, with a weak D call TRBD2 (6 bases). The CDR3 sequence is CASSKYGGSYNEQFF. CDR3 sequence (DNA): TGTGCCAGCAGCAAGTACGGGGGCTCCTACAATGAGCAGTTCTTC.